The following is a T cell receptor (beta chain) sequence with its context. The data were obtained in a study of blood T cell repertoires in COVID-19. Study details: Sites across the United States, Italy and Spain contributed samples from acute and convalescent COVID-19. T cells, B-cell-depleted T cells, or PBMCs provided the cDNA or gDNA that served as material.

Study processing details: From reference gene primer amplification, estimates of nucleated cell counts were derived. Profiled with immunoSEQ multiplex PCR; TCRdb holds only in-frame clones, not every one. V, J and clone size are taken as reported in that table, and D and trimming were inferred from the DNA itself. The sample shows fewer than 90,000 clones, about 80% of them seen only once. Germline CDR1 is SGHTA and CDR2 is FQGNSA. Trimming took 1 base from V and 5 from J, leaving 8 bases between them. The CDR3 is 13 amino acids. This clonotype was sampled from a human donor in a cohort sampled during active COVID-19. Sequenced sample: peripheral blood. The chain has TRBV7-2 and TRBJ2-5, with D maybe TRBD1 (5 bases). The CDR3: CASSLVGVETQYF. The CDR3 region has the DNA TGTGCCAGCAGCTTAGTAGGGGTCGAGACCCAGTACTTC.